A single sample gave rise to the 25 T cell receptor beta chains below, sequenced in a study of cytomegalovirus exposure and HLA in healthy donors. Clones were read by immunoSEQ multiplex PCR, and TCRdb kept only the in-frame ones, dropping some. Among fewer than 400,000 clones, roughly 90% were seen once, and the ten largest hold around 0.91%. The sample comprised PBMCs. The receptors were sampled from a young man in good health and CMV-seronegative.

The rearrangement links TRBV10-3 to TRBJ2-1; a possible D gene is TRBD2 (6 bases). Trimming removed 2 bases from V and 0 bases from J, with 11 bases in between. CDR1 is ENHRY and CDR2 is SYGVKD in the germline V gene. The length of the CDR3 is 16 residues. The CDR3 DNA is TGTGCCATCAGTGAGGGCGGGAAGACCTCCTACAATGAGCAGTTCTTC. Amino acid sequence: CAISEGGKTSYNEQFF.

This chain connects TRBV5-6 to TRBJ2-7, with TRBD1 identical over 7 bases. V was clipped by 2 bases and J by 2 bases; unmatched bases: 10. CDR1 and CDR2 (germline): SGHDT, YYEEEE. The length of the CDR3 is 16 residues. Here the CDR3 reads CASSFFSGTATYEQYF. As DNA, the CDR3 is TGTGCCAGCAGCTTTTTCTCTGGGACAGCAACCTACGAGCAGTACTTC.

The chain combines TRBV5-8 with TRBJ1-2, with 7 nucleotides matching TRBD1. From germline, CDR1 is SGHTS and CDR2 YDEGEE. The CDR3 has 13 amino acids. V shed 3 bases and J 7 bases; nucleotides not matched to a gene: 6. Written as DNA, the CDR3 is TGTGCCAGCAGCTGGACAAACAGGGGTGGCTACACCTTC. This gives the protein CASSWTNRGGYTF.

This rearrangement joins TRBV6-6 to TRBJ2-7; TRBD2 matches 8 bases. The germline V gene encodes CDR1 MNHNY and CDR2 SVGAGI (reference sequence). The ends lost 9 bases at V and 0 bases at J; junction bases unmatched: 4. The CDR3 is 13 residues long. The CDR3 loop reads CASGGGLSYEQYF. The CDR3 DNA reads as TGTGCCAGTGGCGGGGGGCTCTCCTACGAGCAGTACTTC.

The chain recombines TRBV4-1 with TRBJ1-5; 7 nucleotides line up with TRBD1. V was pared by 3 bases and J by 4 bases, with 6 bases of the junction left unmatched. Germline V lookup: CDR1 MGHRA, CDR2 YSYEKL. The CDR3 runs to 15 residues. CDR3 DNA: TGCGCCAGCAGCCACAGCCTGACAGGGAATCAGCCCCAGCATTTT. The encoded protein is CASSHSLTGNQPQHF.

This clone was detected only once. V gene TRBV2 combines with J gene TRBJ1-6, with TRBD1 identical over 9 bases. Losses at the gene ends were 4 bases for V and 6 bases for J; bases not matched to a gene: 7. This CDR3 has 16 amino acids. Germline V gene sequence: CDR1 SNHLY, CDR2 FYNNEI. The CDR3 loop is CASSVSRDRVNSPLHF. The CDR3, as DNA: TGTGCCAGCAGTGTCAGCCGGGACAGGGTTAATTCACCCCTCCACTTT. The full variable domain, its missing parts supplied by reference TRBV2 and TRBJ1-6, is EPEVTQTPSHQVTQMGQEVILRCVPISNHLYFYWYRQILGQKVEFLVSFYNNEISEKSEIFDDQFSVERPDGSNFTLKIRSTKLEDSAMYFCASSVSRDRVNSPLHFGNGTRLTVT.

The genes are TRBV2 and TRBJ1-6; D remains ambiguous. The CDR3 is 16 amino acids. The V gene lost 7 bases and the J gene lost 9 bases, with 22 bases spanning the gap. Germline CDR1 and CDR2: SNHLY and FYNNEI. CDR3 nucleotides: TGTGCCAGCACCGAAGGAGCCCACGCCGCTAGTTCACCCCTCCACTTT. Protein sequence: CASTEGAHAASSPLHF.

The CDR3 is CASLGTGHYGYTF. CDR3 bases: TGTGCCAGCCTCGGGACAGGACACTATGGCTACACCTTC. The chain couples TRBV6-1 to TRBJ1-2; 8 bases align to TRBD1. V lost 8 bases, J lost 3 bases, and 5 bases stayed unmatched. Per the germline V gene, CDR1 is MNHNS and CDR2 is SASEGT. The CDR3 totals 13 residues.

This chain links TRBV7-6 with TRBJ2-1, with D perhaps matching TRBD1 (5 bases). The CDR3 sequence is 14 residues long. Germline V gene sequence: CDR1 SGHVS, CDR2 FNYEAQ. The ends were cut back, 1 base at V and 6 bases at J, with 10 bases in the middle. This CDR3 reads CASSLVGQINEQFF. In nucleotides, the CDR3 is TGTGCCAGCAGCTTAGTGGGGCAAATCAATGAGCAGTTCTTC.

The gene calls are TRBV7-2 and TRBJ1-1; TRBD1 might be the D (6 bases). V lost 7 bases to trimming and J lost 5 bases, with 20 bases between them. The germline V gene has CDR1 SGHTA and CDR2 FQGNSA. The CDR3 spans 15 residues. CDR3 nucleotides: TGTGCCAGCACTTCCGGGGGAGGGGGAGGTACTGAAGCTTTCTTT. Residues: CASTSGGGGGTEAFF.

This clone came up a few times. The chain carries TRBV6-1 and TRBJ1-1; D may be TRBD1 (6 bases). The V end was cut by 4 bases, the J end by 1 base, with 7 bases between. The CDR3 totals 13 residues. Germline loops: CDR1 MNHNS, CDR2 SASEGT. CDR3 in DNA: TGTGCCAGCAGTGGGACAGAGAACACTGAAGCTTTCTTT. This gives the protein CASSGTENTEAFF.

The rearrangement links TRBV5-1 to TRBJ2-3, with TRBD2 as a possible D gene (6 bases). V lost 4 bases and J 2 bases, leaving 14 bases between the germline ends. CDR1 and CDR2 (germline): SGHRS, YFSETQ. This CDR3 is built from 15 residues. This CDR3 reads CASSRRWGDTDTQYF. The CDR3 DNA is TGCGCCAGCAGCCGTAGATGGGGGGACACAGATACGCAGTATTTT.

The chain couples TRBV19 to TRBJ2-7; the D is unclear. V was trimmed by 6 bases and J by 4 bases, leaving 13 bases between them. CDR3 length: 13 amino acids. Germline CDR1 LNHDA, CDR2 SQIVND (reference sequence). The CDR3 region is CASRGDQAYEQYF. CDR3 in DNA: TGTGCCAGTAGAGGTGATCAGGCTTACGAGCAGTACTTC.

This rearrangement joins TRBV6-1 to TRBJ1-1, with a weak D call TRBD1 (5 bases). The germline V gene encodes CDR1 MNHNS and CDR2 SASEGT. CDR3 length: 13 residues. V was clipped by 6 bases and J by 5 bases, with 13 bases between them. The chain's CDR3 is CASREEGRTEAFF. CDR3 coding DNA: TGTGCCAGCAGGGAGGAGGGGAGGACTGAAGCTTTCTTT.

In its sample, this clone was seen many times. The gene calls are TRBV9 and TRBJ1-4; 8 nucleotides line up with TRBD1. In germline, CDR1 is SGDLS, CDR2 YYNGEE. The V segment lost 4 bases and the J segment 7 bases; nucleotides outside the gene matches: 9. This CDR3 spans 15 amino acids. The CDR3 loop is CASSSDAGGVEKLFF. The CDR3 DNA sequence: TGTGCCAGCAGCTCCGACGCAGGGGGCGTTGAAAAACTGTTTTTT.

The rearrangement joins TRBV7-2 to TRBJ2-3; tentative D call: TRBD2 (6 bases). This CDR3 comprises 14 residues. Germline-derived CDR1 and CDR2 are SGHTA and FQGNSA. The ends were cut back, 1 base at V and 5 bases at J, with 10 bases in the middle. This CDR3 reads CASSLGWGEDTQYF. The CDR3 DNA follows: TGTGCCAGCAGCTTAGGCTGGGGGGAAGATACGCAGTATTTT.

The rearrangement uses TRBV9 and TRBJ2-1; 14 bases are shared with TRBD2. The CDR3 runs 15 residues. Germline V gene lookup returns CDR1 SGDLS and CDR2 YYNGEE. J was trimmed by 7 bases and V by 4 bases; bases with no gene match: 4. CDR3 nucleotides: TGTGCCAGCAGCAAGAGGACTAGCGGGGGGAATGAGCAGTTCTTC. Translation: CASSKRTSGGNEQFF.

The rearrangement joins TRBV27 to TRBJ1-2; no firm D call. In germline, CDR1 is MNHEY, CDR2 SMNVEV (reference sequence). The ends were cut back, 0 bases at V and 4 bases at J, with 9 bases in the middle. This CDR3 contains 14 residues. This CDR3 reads CASSLSDGIYGYTF. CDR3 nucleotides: TGTGCCAGCAGTTTATCAGACGGGATCTATGGCTACACCTTC.

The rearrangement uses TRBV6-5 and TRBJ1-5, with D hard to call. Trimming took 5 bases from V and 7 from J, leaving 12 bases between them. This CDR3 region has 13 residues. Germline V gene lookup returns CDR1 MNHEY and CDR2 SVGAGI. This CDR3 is CASSRMGGQPQHF. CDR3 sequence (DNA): TGTGCCAGCAGTCGAATGGGCGGGCAGCCCCAGCATTTT.

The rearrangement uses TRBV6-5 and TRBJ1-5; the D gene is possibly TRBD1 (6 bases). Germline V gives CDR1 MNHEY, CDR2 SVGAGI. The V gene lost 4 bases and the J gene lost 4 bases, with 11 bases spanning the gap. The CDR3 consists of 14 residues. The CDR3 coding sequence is TGTGCCAGCAGTTCCAGGGGTAGGAATCAGCCCCAGCATTTT. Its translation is CASSSRGRNQPQHF.

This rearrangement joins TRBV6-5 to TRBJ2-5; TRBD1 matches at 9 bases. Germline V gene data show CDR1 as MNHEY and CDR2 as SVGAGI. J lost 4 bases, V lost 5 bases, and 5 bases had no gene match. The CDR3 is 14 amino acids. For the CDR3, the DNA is TGTGCCAGCAGTCCCACAGGGGGCATAGAGACCCAGTACTTC. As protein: CASSPTGGIETQYF.

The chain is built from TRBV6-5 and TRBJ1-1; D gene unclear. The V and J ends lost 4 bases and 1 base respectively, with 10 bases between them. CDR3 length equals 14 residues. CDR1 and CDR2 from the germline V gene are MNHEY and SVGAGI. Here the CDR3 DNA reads TGTGCCAGCAGTTCGTGGAGCGGGAACACTGAAGCTTTCTTT. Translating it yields CASSSWSGNTEAFF.

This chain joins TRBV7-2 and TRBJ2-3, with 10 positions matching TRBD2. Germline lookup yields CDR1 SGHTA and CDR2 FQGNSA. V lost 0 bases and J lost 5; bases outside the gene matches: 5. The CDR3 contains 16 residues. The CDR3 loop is CASSLASGGAGDTQYF. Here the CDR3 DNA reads TGTGCCAGCAGCTTAGCCAGCGGGGGGGCGGGAGATACGCAGTATTTT.

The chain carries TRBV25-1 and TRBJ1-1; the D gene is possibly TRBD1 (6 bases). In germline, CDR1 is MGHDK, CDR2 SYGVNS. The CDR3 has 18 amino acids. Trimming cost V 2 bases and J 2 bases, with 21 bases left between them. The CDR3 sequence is CASSEGWVQGGENTEAFF. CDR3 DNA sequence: TGTGCCAGCAGTGAAGGTTGGGTACAAGGGGGGGAAAACACTGAAGCTTTCTTT. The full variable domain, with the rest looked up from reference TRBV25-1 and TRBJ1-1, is EADIYQTPRYLVIGTGKKITLECSQTMGHDKMYWYQQDPGMELHLIHYSYGVNSTEKGDLSSESTVSRIRTEHFPLTLESARPSHTSQYLCASSEGWVQGGENTEAFFGQGTRLTVV.

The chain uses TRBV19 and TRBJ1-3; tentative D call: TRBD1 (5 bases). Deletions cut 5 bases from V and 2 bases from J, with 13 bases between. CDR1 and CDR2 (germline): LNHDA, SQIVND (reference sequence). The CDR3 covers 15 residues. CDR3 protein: CASSVDSSPGNTIYF. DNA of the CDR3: TGTGCCAGTAGTGTCGACAGTTCCCCTGGAAACACCATATATTTT.